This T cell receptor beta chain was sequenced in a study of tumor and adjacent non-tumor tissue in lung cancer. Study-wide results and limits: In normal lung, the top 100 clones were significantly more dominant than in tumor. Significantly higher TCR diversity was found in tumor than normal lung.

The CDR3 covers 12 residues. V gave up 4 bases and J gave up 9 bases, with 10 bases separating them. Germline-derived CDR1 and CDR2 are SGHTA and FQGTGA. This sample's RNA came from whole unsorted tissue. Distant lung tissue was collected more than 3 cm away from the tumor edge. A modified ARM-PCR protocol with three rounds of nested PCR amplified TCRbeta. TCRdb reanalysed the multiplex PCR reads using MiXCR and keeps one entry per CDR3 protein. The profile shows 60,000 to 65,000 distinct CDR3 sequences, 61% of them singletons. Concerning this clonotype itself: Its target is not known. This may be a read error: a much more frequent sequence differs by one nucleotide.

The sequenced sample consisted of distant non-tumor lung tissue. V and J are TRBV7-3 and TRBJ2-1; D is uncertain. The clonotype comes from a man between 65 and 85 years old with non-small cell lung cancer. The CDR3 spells CASSSYWGEQFF. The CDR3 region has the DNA TGTGCCAGCAGCTCCTACTGGGGTGAGCAGTTCTTC.